The 10 T cell receptor beta chains below all came from one sample that was sequenced in a study of control samples from healthy donors and cancer patients. Measured with immunoSEQ multiplex PCR; TCRdb has only the in-frame clones, and not every one. The repertoire holds 70,000 to 85,000 clones, with roughly 82% as singletons. The source material was PBMCs. Source of these receptors: a man in his fifties or sixties with head and neck cancer.

This clone occurred a few times. The chain employs TRBV5-1 and TRBJ1-2, with 9 nucleotides matching TRBD1. The CDR3 runs to 15 residues. The ends lost 2 bases at V and 5 bases at J; junction bases unmatched: 7. Germline V gives CDR1 SGHRS, CDR2 YFSETQ. CDR3 loop: CASSLGGTGKYGYTF. DNA of the CDR3: TGCGCCAGCAGCTTAGGCGGGACAGGGAAGTATGGCTACACCTTC.

To note about this clone: At one boundary the junction diverges from the germline segment, which might be a read error. The genes are TRBV9 and TRBJ2-7; the D gene is possibly TRBD2 (6 bases). Germline lookup yields CDR1 SGDLS and CDR2 YYNGEE. The CDR3 totals 16 residues. CDR3 sequence reads: CASSVGRERISHEQYF. The CDR3 coding sequence is TGTGCCAGCAGCGTTGGACGGGAGCGAATCTCCCACGAGCAGTACTTC.

The J gene is TRBJ2-7, the V gene TRBV5-6, with D tentatively TRBD2 (5 bases). V shed 3 bases and J shed 3 bases, with 13 bases lying between them. CDR1 is SGHDT and CDR2 is YYEEEE in the germline V gene. The CDR3 is 14 amino acids. The CDR3: CASSSGLSIYEQYF. DNA for the CDR3: TGTGCCAGCAGCTCTGGACTTTCGATCTACGAGCAGTACTTC.

A few counts support this clone. The CDR3 nucleotides are TGTGCCACCAGCACCCGACAGGGGAACACTGAAGCTTTCTTT. Translated, it gives CATSTRQGNTEAFF. The chain carries TRBV15 and TRBJ1-1; 7 positions match TRBD1. Germline values: CDR1 LNHNV, CDR2 YYDKDF (reference sequence). Trimming cost V 4 bases and J 1 base; bases outside gene matches: 3. The CDR3 consists of 14 residues.

The V gene is TRBV14, the J gene TRBJ1-1; 7 bases are shared with TRBD1. Germline CDR1 and CDR2: SGHDN and FVKESK. The J segment lost 1 base and the V segment lost 5 bases, leaving 13 bases of the junction unmatched. This CDR3 comprises 17 residues. The CDR3 DNA reads as TGTGCCAGCAGCGTCCAGAGTAAGGGGGCGCGGAACACTGAAGCTTTCTTT. This sequence encodes CASSVQSKGARNTEAFF.

V usage is TRBV5-5 and J usage is TRBJ1-5, with TRBD1 as a possible D gene (5 bases). CDR3 length equals 14 residues. Trimming removed 0 bases at V and 7 bases at J, with 11 bases between. CDR1 is SGHKS, CDR2 YYEKEE, per germline (reference sequence). CDR3 in amino acids: CASSLGGAAQPQHF. For the CDR3, the DNA is TGTGCCAGCAGCTTGGGGGGCGCGGCGCAGCCCCAGCATTTT.

The chain couples TRBV5-1 to TRBJ2-7, with D perhaps TRBD2 (6 bases). Trimming removed 0 bases at V and 6 bases at J, with 13 bases between. This CDR3 has 14 amino acids. Germline-derived CDR1 and CDR2 are SGHRS and YFSETQ. The CDR3 loop reads CASSLEPGRTEQYF. CDR3 DNA: TGCGCCAGCAGCTTGGAGCCAGGGAGGACCGAGCAGTACTTC.

This sequence joins TRBV28 and TRBJ1-5; TRBD1 is a possible D gene (5 bases). The germline V and J ends were trimmed by 3 bases and 3 bases, with 12 bases remaining between them. The CDR3 runs to 15 residues. Germline V lookup: CDR1 MDHEN, CDR2 SYDVKM. CDR3 DNA sequence: TGTGCCAGCAGTTTCACAGCCAGGGACAATCAGCCCCAGCATTTT. Its protein product is CASSFTARDNQPQHF.

The gene calls are TRBV18 and TRBJ2-2, with D possibly being TRBD1 (5 bases). Germline V gene data show CDR1 as KGHSH and CDR2 as LQKENI. Trimming took 6 bases from V and 6 from J, leaving 8 bases between them. The CDR3 extends over 12 amino acids. The chain's CDR3 is CASSTVSGELFF. The CDR3, as DNA: TGTGCCAGCTCGACAGTTTCCGGGGAGCTGTTTTTT.

The chain employs TRBV19 and TRBJ2-1, with a possible D match to TRBD2 (6 bases). V dropped 5 bases and J dropped 10 bases, with 18 bases sitting between them. The germline V gene has CDR1 LNHDA and CDR2 SQIVND (reference sequence). The CDR3 is 14 amino acids. CDR3 coding DNA: TGTGCCAGTAGTTCAAGACGCCCCCTAGCGGAGCAGTTCTTC. It encodes CASSSRRPLAEQFF.